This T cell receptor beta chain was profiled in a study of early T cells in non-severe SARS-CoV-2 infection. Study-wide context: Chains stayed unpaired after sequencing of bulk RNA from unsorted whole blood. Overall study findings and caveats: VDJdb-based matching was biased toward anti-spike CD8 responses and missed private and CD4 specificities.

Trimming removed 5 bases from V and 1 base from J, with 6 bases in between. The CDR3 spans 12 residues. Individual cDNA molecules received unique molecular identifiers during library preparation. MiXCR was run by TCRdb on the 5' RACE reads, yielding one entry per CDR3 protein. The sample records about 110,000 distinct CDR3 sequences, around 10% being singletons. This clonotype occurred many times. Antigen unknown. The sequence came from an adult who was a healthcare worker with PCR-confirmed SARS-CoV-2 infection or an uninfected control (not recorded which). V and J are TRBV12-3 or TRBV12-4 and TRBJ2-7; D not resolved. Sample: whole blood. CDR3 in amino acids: CASSIDSYEQYF. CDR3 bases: TGTGCCAGCAGTATTGATTCCTACGAGCAGTACTTC.